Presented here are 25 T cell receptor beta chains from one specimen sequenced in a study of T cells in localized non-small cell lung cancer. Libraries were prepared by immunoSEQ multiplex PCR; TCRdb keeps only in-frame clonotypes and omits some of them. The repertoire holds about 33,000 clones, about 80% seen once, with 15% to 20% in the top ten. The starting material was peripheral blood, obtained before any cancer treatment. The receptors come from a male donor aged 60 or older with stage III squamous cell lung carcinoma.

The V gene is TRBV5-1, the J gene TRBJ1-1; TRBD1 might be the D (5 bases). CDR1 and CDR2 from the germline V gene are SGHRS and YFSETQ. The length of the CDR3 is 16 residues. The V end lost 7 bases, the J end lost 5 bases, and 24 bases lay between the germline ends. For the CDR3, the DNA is TGCGCCAGCGATTGGGGTGTAGGGCAGGGAGGGACTGAAGCTTTCTTT. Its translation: CASDWGVGQGGTEAFF.

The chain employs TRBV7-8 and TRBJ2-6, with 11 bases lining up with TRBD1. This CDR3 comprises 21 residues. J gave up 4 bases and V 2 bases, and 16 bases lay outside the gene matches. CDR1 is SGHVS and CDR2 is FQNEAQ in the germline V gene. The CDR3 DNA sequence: TGTGCCAGCAGCTTATCCGGTCTAGGCCCGGGACAGGGGGACGGGGCCAACGTCCTGACTTTC. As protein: CASSLSGLGPGQGDGANVLTF.

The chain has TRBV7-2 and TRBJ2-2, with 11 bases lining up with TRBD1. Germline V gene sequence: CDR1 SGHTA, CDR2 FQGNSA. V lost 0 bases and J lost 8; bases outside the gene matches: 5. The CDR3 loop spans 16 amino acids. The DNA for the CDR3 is TGTGCCAGCAGCTTAGCTGGACAGGGGGCGGGAGGGGAGCTGTTTTTT. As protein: CASSLAGQGAGGELFF.

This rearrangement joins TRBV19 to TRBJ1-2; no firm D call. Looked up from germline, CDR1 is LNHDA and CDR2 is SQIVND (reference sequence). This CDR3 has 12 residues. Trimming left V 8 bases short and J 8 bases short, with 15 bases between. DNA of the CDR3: TGTGCCAGTGGATATGGGATAATAGGCTACACCTTC. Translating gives CASGYGIIGYTF.

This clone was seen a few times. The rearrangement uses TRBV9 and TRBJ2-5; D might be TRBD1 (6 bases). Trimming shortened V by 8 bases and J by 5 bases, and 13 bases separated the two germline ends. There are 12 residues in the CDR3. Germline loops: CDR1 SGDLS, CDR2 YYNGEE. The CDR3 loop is CASSRGLETQYF. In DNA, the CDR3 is TGTGCCAGTTCCAGGGGTTTGGAGACCCAGTACTTC.

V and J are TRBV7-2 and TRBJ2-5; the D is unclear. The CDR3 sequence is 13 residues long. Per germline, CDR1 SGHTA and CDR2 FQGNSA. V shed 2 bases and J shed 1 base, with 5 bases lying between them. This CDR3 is CASSLQSQETQYF. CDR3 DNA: TGTGCCAGCAGCTTACAGTCCCAAGAGACCCAGTACTTC.

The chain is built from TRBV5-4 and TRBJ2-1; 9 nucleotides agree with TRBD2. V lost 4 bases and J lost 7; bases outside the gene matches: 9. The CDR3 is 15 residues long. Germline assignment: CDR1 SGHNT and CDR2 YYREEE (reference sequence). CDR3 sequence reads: CASSLDPSGANEQFF. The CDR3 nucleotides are TGTGCCAGCAGCCTGGACCCTAGCGGGGCGAATGAGCAGTTCTTC.

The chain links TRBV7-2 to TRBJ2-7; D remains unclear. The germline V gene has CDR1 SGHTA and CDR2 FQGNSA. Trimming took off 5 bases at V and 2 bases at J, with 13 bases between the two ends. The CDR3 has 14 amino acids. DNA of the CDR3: TGTGCCAGCAGCCCAAAAACCGGAGCCTACGAGCAGTACTTC. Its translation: CASSPKTGAYEQYF.

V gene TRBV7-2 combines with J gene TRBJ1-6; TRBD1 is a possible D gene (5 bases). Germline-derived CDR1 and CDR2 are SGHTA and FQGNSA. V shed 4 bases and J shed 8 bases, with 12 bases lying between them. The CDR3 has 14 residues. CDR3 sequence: CASSSPGRHSPLHF. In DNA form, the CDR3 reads TGTGCCAGCAGCTCCCCAGGGCGGCATTCACCCCTCCACTTT. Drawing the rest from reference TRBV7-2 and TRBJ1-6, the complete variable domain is GAGVSQSPSNKVTEKGKDVELRCDPISGHTALYWYRQSLGQGLEFLIYFQGNSAPDKSGLPSDRFSAERTGGSVSTLTIQRTQQEDSAVYLCASSSPGRHSPLHFGNGTRLTVT.

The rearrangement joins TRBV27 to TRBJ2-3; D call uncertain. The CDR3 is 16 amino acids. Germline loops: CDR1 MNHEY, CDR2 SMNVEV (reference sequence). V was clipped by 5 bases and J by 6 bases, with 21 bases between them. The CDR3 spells CASSLAWVPKLDTQYF. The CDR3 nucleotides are TGTGCCAGCAGTCTCGCCTGGGTCCCGAAACTCGATACGCAGTATTTT.

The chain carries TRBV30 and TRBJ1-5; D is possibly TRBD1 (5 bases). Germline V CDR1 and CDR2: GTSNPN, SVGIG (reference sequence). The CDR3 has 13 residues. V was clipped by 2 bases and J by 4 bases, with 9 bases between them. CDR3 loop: CAWSSGMNQPQHF. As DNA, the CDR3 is TGTGCCTGGAGTTCAGGGATGAATCAGCCCCAGCATTTT.

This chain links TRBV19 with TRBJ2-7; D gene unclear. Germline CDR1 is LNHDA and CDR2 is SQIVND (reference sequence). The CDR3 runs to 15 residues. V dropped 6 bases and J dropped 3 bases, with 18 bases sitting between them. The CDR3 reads CASSAGRPLGYEQYF. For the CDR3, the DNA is TGTGCCAGTAGCGCCGGGCGGCCTTTGGGCTACGAGCAGTACTTC.

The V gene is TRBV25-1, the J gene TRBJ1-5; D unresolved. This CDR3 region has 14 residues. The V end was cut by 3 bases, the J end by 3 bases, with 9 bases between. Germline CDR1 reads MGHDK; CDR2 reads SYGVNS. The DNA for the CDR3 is TGTGCCAGCAGTGAGTACGGCGACAATCAGCCCCAGCATTTT. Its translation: CASSEYGDNQPQHF.

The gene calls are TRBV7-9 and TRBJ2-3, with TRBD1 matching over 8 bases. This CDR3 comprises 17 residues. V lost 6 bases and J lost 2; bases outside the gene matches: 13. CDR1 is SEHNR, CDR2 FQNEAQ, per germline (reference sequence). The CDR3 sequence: CASRPLPGQAYTDTQYF. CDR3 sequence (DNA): TGTGCCAGCAGACCATTACCGGGACAGGCCTACACAGATACGCAGTATTTT.

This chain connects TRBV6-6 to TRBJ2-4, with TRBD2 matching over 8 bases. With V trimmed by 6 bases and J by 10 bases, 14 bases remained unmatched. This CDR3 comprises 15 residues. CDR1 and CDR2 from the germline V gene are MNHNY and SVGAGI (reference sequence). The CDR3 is CASSPPGGAGEIQYF. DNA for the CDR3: TGTGCCAGCAGCCCACCGGGGGGGGCGGGAGAAATTCAGTACTTC.

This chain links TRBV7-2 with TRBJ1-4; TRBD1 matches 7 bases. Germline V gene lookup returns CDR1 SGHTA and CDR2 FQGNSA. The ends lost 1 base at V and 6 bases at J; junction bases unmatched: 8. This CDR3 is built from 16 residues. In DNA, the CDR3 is TGTGCCAGCAGCTTAGTGGCGTCACAGGGGTATGAAAAACTGTTTTTT. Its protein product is CASSLVASQGYEKLFF.

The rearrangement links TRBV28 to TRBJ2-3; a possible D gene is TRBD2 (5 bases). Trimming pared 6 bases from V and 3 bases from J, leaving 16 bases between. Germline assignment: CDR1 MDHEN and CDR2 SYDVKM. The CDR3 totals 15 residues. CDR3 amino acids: CASSFFPGLTDTQYF. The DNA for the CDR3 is TGTGCCAGCAGCTTCTTCCCGGGATTAACAGATACGCAGTATTTT.

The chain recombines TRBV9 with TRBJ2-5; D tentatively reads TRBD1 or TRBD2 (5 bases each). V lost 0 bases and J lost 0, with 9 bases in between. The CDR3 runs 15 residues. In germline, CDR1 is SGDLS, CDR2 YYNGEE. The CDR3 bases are TGTGCCAGCAGCGTAGACGGGACGTACCAAGAGACCCAGTACTTC. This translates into CASSVDGTYQETQYF.

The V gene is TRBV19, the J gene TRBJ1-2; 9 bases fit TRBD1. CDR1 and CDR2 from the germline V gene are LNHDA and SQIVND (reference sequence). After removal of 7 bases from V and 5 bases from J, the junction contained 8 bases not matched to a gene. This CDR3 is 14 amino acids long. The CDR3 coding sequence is TGTGCCAGTAAAGTACCGGGACAGGGATATGGCTACACCTTC. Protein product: CASKVPGQGYGYTF.

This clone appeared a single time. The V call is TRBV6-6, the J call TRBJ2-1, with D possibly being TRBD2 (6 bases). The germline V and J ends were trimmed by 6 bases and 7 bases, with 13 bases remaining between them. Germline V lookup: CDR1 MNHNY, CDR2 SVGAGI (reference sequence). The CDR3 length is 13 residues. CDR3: CASSPGTLNEQFF. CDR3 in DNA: TGTGCCAGCAGCCCCGGGACTTTAAATGAGCAGTTCTTC.

The DNA of the CDR3 is TGTGCCAGCAGCTTAAGGCGGGAGAGTGAGCAGTTCTTC. It is translated as CASSLRRESEQFF. The chain carries TRBV7-2 and TRBJ2-1; 7 nucleotides match TRBD2. The CDR3 has 13 amino acids. The trim removed 2 bases at V and 9 bases at J, leaving 4 bases unmatched. CDR1 is SGHTA and CDR2 is FQGNSA in the germline V gene.

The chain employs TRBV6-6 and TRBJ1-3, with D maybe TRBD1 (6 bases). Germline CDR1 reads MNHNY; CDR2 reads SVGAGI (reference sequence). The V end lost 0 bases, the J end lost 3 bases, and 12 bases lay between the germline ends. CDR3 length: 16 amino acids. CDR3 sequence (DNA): TGTGCCAGCAGTTACTCGGGGGGGCGCGGTGGAAACACCATATATTTT. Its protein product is CASSYSGGRGGNTIYF.

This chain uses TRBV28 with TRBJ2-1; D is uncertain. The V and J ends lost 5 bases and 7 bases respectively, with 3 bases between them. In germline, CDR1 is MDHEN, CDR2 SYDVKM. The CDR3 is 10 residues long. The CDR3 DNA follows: TGTGCCAGCAGTCTGAATGAGCAGTTCTTC. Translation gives CASSLNEQFF.

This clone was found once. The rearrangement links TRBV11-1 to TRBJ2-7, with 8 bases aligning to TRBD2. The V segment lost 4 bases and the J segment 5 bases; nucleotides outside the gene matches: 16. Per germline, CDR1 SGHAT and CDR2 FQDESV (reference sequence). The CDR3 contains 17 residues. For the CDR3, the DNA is TGTGCCAGCAGCTCACCTATCGGCGGGAGGACAGTGGACGAGCAGTACTTC. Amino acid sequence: CASSSPIGGRTVDEQYF.

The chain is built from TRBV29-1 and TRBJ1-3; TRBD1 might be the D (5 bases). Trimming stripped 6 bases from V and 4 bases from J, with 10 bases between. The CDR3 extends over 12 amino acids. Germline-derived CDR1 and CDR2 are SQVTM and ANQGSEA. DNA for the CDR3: TGCAGCGTGAGGGGTTCCGGAAACACCATATATTTT. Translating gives CSVRGSGNTIYF.